Listed here are 11 T cell receptor beta chains from one sample, sequenced in a study of synovial regulatory T cells in juvenile arthritis. General study findings and limits: Blood Treg cells that were inflammation-associated showed lower TCR diversity than other blood Treg cells.

TCRdb keeps only in-frame clones here, not all; method: immunoSEQ multiplex PCR. This table holds about 1,300 clones. Their target antigens are unknown. The sequenced sample consisted of Treg cells from blood. Subset given: HLA-DR+ inflammation-associated blood Treg cells. Receptor source: a donor aged 2-29 years with juvenile idiopathic arthritis.

Concerning this clone itself: This likely comes from a read error, as the CDR3 has no conserved phenylalanine or tryptophan at its end. This rearrangement joins TRBV28 to TRBJ1-2; TCRdb gives TRBD1 as the D gene, but with no DNA this cannot be confirmed. This CDR3 spans 11 amino acids. No nucleotide data were recorded. Germline values: CDR1 MDHEN, CDR2 SYDVKM. CDR3 region: CASSLRGYYTS.

This clone is classed as large by frequency. The V call is TRBV5-6, the J call TRBJ1-3; no DNA is available, so the TRBD1 call from TCRdb remains unchecked. The CDR3 totals 17 residues. A DNA sequence was not provided. Per germline, CDR1 SGHDT and CDR2 YYEEEE. Here the CDR3 reads CASTKRGGPSSGNTIYF.

Considering frequency, this clone is medium-sized. This rearrangement joins TRBV2 to TRBJ2-5; TCRdb lists TRBD2, though no DNA is available to test this call. This CDR3 contains 16 residues. The nucleotide record is missing. CDR1 is SNHLY and CDR2 is FYNNEI in the germline V gene. CDR3 sequence reads: CASSASGRATLETQYF.

The chain combines TRBV6-6 with TRBJ1-6. The germline V gene encodes CDR1 MNHNY and CDR2 SVGAGI (reference sequence). This CDR3 contains 16 residues. Nucleotide data are not available. The CDR3 sequence: CASRGLQGAYNSPLHF.

This clone ranks as medium-sized in terms of frequency. The V call is TRBV7-2, the J call TRBJ2-3. This CDR3 comprises 14 residues. No DNA is recorded. The germline gives CDR1 SGHTA, CDR2 FQGNSA. The CDR3 sequence is CASTLTGAVATQYF.

This clone is classed as medium-sized by frequency. The chain is built from TRBV19 and TRBJ2-2; the D call from TCRdb, TRBD2, cannot be confirmed without DNA. The CDR3 extends over 16 amino acids. This entry has no DNA. Germline assignment: CDR1 LNHDA and CDR2 SQIVND (reference sequence). CDR3 sequence reads: CASSIRGAGNTGELFF.

The chain recombines TRBV2 with TRBJ2-3; TCRdb names TRBD2, which stays unverified in the absence of DNA. The germline gives CDR1 SNHLY, CDR2 FYNNEI. This CDR3 region has 16 residues. This entry has no DNA. This chain's CDR3 is CASSQNSGSGADTQYF.

This clone is classed as medium-sized by frequency. The chain couples TRBV11-1 to TRBJ1-1; as DNA is missing, the TRBD1 call by TCRdb cannot be tested. The CDR3 extends over 14 amino acids. No DNA sequence is on record. The germline gives CDR1 SGHAT, CDR2 FQDESV (reference sequence). CDR3: CASSLGTANTEAFF.

This clone counts as medium-sized (0.01 to 0.1%) by frequency. The genes are TRBV7-6 and TRBJ2-3. Germline CDR1 reads SGHVS; CDR2 reads FNYEAQ. The CDR3 loop spans 16 amino acids. Only the protein is on record. This CDR3 reads CASSLTGRGHTDTQYF.

By frequency, this clone registers medium-sized. V gene TRBV11-3 combines with J gene TRBJ2-3; TCRdb lists TRBD2, though no DNA is available to test this call. The CDR3 totals 13 residues. There is no recorded DNA. CDR1 and CDR2 (germline): SGHNT, YENEEA. The CDR3 protein is CASSFTSADTQYF. The full variable domain, in which reference TRBV11-3 and TRBJ2-3 provide the parts outside the CDR3, is EAGVVQSPRYKIIEKKQPVAFWCNPISGHNTLYWYLQNLGQGPELLIRYENEEAVDDSQLPKDRFSAERLKGVDSTLKIQPAELGDSAVYLCASSFTSADTQYFGPGTRLTVL.

This clone ranks as medium-sized in terms of frequency. The chain employs TRBV28 and TRBJ1-1; TCRdb designates TRBD1, a call that cannot be tested without DNA. Looked up from germline, CDR1 is MDHEN and CDR2 is SYDVKM. This CDR3 has 14 residues. The coding DNA is unavailable. The CDR3 loop reads CASSFQDRVTEAFF. The entire variable domain, with the rest obtained from reference TRBV28 and TRBJ1-1, is as follows: DVKVTQSSRYLVKRTGEKVFLECVQDMDHENMFWYRQDPGLGLRLIYFSYDVKMKEKGDIPEGYSVSREKKERFSLILESASTNQTSMYLCASSFQDRVTEAFFGQGTRLTVV.